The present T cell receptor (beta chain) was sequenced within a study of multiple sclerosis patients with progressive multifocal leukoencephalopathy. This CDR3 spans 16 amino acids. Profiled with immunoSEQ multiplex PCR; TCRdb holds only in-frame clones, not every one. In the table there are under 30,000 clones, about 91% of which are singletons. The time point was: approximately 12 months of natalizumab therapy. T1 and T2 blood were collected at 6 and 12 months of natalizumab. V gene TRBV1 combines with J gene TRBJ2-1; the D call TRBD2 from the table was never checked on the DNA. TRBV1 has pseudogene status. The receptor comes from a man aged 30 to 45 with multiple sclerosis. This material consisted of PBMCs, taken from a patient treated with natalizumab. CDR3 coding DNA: TGCACCAGCAGCCTTCATCTTTTTTTTAGCGGGAATGAGCAGTTCTTC. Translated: CTSSLHLFFSGNEQFF.